This TCR beta chain was sequenced for a study of T cell responses to AZD1222 COVID-19 vaccine. Findings and caveats of the study: Seropositive AZD1222 recipients at baseline numbered only 5 or 6.

Sequencing was performed with immunoSEQ multiplex PCR; in TCRdb, only in-frame clones are kept and a portion is missing. The sample lists tens of thousands of clones; more than 75% were seen once. As to this clone: The target antigen is unknown.

The sequences come from peripheral blood, collected 28 days after the second AZD1222 dose. The source of this sequence is an adult who received the AZD1222 COVID-19 vaccine.

As DNA, the CDR3 is TGTGCCAGCAGTGAATGGGAGCAGACGAACGAGCAGTACTTC. Its protein is CASSEWEQTNEQYF. The chain uses TRBV2 and TRBJ2-7; D is possibly TRBD2 (5 bases). The V gene lost 2 bases and the J gene lost 5 bases, with 13 bases spanning the gap. The germline CDR1 and CDR2 sequences are SNHLY and FYNNEI. This CDR3 is 14 amino acids long.